This section outlines one T cell receptor (beta chain) sequence together with its context. The data originate from a study of shared T cell receptors in the human thymus. TCRdb's copy holds only in-frame clones and misses some; the assay was immunoSEQ multiplex PCR. The sample consists of fewer than 700,000 clones, approximately 90% of them appearing once. The same data also contributed to another study, on human thymus T cells.

Material for sequencing was thymocytes. The TCR was taken from a boy in the first two years of life with a congenital heart defect.

This CDR3 reads CSARSAAGAFF. The CDR3 nucleotides read TGCAGTGCTAGGAGCGCTGCGGGGGCTTTCTTT. The chain employs TRBV20-1 and TRBJ1-1, with no clear D. Trimming cost V 3 bases and J 11 bases, with 13 bases left between them. CDR1 is DFQATT, CDR2 SNEGSKA, per germline (reference sequence). This CDR3 comprises 11 residues.